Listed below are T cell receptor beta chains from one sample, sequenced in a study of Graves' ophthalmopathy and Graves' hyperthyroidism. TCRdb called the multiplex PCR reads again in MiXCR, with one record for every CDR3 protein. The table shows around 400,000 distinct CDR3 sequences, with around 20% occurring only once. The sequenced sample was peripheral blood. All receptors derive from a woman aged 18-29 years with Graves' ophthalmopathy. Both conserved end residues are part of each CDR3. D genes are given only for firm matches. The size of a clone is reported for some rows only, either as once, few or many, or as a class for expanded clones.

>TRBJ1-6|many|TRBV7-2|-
CASSLTRSALHF
TGTGCCAGCAGCTTAACTCGTAGCGCCCTCCACTTT
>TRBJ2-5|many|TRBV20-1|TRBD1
CSARDHEGANETQYF
TGCAGTGCTAGAGATCACGAGGGGGCCAATGAGACCCAGTACTTC
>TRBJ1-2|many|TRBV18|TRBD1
CASSPPRTGAYGYTF
TGTGCCAGCTCACCACCTCGCACAGGGGCCTATGGCTACACCTTC
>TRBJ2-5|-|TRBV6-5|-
CASSFISGIQETQYF
TGTGCCAGCAGTTTTATCTCGGGGATACAAGAGACCCAGTACTTC
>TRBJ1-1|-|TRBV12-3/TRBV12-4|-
CASTINRDWSTEAFF
TGTGCCAGCACCATAAACAGGGATTGGTCCACTGAAGCTTTCTTT
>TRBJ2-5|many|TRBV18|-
CASSPPGEPIQYF
TGTGCCAGCTCACCACCGGGGGAGCCTATACAGTACTTC
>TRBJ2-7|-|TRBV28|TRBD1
CASSLAPDRGYEQYF
TGTGCCAGCAGTTTAGCCCCCGACAGGGGGTACGAGCAGTACTTC
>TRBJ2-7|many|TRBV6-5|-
CASSYIGLNYEQYF
TGTGCCAGCAGTTACATTGGACTAAACTACGAGCAGTACTTC
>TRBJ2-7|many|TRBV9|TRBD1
CASSVGPGQGAYEQYF
TGTGCCAGCAGCGTAGGCCCGGGACAGGGGGCCTACGAGCAGTACTTC
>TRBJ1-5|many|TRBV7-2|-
CASSLARGAGNQPQHF
TGTGCCAGCAGCTTAGCGCGGGGGGCTGGCAATCAGCCCCAGCATTTT
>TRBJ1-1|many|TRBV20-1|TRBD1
CSARIRDRRMNTEAFF
TGCAGTGCTAGAATCCGGGACAGAAGAATGAACACTGAAGCTTTCTTT
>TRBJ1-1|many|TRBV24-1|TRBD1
CATSETGTAGAFF
TGTGCCACCAGTGAGACCGGGACAGCTGGGGCTTTCTTT
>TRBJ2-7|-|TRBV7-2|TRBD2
CASSLAGSGRSYEQYF
TGTGCCAGCAGCTTAGCTGGTAGCGGGAGGTCCTACGAGCAGTACTTC
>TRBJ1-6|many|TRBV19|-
CASSWPTGYSPLHF
TGTGCCAGTAGTTGGCCGACAGGTTATTCACCCCTCCACTTT
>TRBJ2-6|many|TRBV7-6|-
CASSWGDSGANVLTF
TGTGCCAGCAGCTGGGGGGATTCTGGGGCCAACGTCCTGACTTTC
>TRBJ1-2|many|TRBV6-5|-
CASSYYPEGYGYTF
TGTGCCAGCAGTTACTACCCCGAGGGCTATGGCTACACCTTC
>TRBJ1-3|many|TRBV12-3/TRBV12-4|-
CASTIQVGTIYF
TGTGCCAGCACTATCCAAGTAGGCACCATATATTTT
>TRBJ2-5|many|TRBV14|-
CASSHGRWGAYETQYF
TGTGCCAGCAGCCACGGACGTTGGGGGGCGTATGAGACCCAGTACTTC
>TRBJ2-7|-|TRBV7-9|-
CASSLPPRYEQYF
TGTGCCAGCAGCTTACCTCCCCGGTACGAGCAGTACTTC
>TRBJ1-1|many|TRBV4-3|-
CASSQGYSQNTEAFF
TGCGCCAGCAGCCAAGGGTACTCCCAGAACACTGAAGCTTTCTTT
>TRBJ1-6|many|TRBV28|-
CASIPAGGLNSPLHF
TGTGCCAGCATCCCTGCGGGGGGATTAAATTCACCCCTCCACTTT
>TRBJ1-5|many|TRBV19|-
CASSMGRRGSNQPQHF
TGTGCCAGTAGTATGGGGAGGAGGGGGAGCAATCAGCCCCAGCATTTT
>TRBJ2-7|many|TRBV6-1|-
CASSREPGRAYEQYF
TGTGCCAGCAGCCGGGAACCAGGCAGAGCCTACGAGCAGTACTTC
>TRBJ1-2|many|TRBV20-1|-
CSPLESPRLSGYTF
TGCAGCCCGCTAGAGAGCCCACGTCTGAGTGGCTACACCTTC
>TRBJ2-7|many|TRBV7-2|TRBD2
CASSLGTAAGGPHEQYF
TGTGCCAGCAGCTTAGGTACTGCGGCGGGAGGGCCCCACGAGCAGTACTTC
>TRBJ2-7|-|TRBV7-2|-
CASSFSEGWAYEQYF
TGTGCCAGCAGCTTCTCTGAGGGGTGGGCCTACGAGCAGTACTTC
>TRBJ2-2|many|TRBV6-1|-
CATRELEYTGELFF
TGTGCCACCAGGGAACTGGAATACACCGGGGAGCTGTTTTTT
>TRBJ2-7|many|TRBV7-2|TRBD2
CASSSIVAGSQYF
TGTGCCAGCAGCTCCATCGTAGCGGGAAGTCAGTACTTC